Below, 15 T cell receptor beta chains from the same sample are listed, as sequenced in a study of blood T cell repertoires in COVID-19. Here immunoSEQ multiplex PCR was the method, and the copy in TCRdb shows in-frame clones only, minus some. The sample lists 65,000 to 90,000 clones, roughly 82% seen once, with more than 9% in the top ten. Sequences were obtained from peripheral blood. The receptor source for this set is a man aged 60 to 69 with acute or convalescent COVID-19.

The rearrangement joins TRBV7-8 to TRBJ2-3, with 9 bases identical to TRBD2. Germline values: CDR1 SGHVS, CDR2 FQNEAQ. The CDR3 length is 18 residues. The V gene end was trimmed by 5 bases and the J gene end by 2 bases; junction bases not matched to a gene: 14. The CDR3 sequence: CASSRIPGAGGLTDTQYF. CDR3 sequence (DNA): TGTGCCAGCAGCCGTATCCCCGGAGCGGGGGGTCTCACAGATACGCAGTATTTT.

This clone has just one count. The chain employs TRBV5-1 and TRBJ1-3; no clear D. With 4 bases removed from V and 0 bases from J, the gap between germline ends came to 8 bases. CDR1 is SGHRS, CDR2 YFSETQ, per germline. The CDR3 sequence is 14 residues long. Here the CDR3 reads CASSPQVSGNTIYF. For the CDR3, the DNA is TGCGCCAGCAGCCCCCAGGTCTCTGGAAACACCATATATTTT.

The gene calls are TRBV10-3 and TRBJ1-1; 7 nucleotides agree with TRBD1. V was pared by 3 bases and J by 1 base, with 8 bases of the junction left unmatched. The CDR3 runs to 16 residues. CDR1 is ENHRY and CDR2 is SYGVKD in the germline V gene. CDR3 loop: CAISESRGAKNTEAFF. CDR3 DNA: TGTGCCATCAGTGAATCCAGGGGGGCCAAGAACACTGAAGCTTTCTTT.

DNA for the CDR3: TGTGCCAGCTCACCACCCCAGGGGGGCACTGAAGCTTTCTTT. Translated, it gives CASSPPQGGTEAFF. This chain connects TRBV18 to TRBJ1-1, with TRBD1 matching 7 bases. The CDR3 is made up of 14 amino acids. Germline values: CDR1 KGHSH, CDR2 LQKENI. The ends lost 0 bases at V and 4 bases at J; junction bases unmatched: 2.

CDR3 sequence reads: CAWVREETQYF. The DNA of the CDR3 is TGTGCCTGGGTAAGAGAGGAGACCCAGTACTTC. The gene calls are TRBV30 and TRBJ2-5; D not certain. In germline, CDR1 is GTSNPN, CDR2 SVGIG (reference sequence). The CDR3 runs 11 residues. Trimming took 5 bases from V and 5 from J, leaving 9 bases between them.

This chain uses TRBV27 with TRBJ2-2; a possible D gene is TRBD2 (6 bases). CDR3 size: 16 residues. With 6 bases removed from V and 1 base from J, the gap between germline ends came to 15 bases. Per the germline V gene, CDR1 is MNHEY and CDR2 is SMNVEV (reference sequence). Here the CDR3 reads CASSRLVSGNTGELFF. The CDR3 DNA sequence: TGTGCCAGCAGCCGTCTGGTTAGCGGGAACACCGGGGAGCTGTTTTTT.

The chain has TRBV5-6 and TRBJ1-1; 7 nucleotides align to TRBD1. Germline assignment: CDR1 SGHDT and CDR2 YYEEEE. The CDR3 sequence is 14 residues long. Losses at the gene ends were 4 bases for V and 1 base for J; bases not matched to a gene: 4. The CDR3 is CASSQDRRNTEAFF. The CDR3 coding sequence is TGTGCCAGCAGCCAGGACAGGCGGAACACTGAAGCTTTCTTT.

The V call is TRBV2, the J call TRBJ2-4, with TRBD1 identical over 9 bases. CDR3 length equals 18 residues. Losses at the gene ends were 4 bases for V and 0 bases for J; bases not matched to a gene: 10. Germline values: CDR1 SNHLY, CDR2 FYNNEI. This chain's CDR3 is CASSAMGQGVIAKNIQYF. The CDR3 nucleotides read TGTGCCAGCAGTGCAATGGGACAGGGAGTAATAGCCAAAAACATTCAGTACTTC.

This clone was counted only a few times. V is TRBV19 and J is TRBJ2-5, with 10 bases aligning to TRBD1. The germline V gene has CDR1 LNHDA and CDR2 SQIVND (reference sequence). V shed 3 bases, J shed 7 bases, and the junction held 11 bases outside the gene matches. The CDR3 is 16 residues long. CDR3 bases: TGTGCCAGTAGTATCCAGTCGACAGGGGGCGGTGTGACCCAGTACTTC. Residues: CASSIQSTGGGVTQYF.

V gene TRBV2 combines with J gene TRBJ2-5; possibly TRBD1 for D (5 bases). The CDR3 runs 14 residues. Germline V lookup: CDR1 SNHLY, CDR2 FYNNEI. V was cut by 3 bases and J by 2 bases, with 10 bases left in between. This CDR3 reads CASSDTTVQETQYF. The CDR3 nucleotides are TGTGCCAGCAGTGATACGACAGTACAAGAGACCCAGTACTTC.

This clone has only a few counts. The CDR3 here is CASSLESRAGGYTF. CDR3 sequence (DNA): TGTGCCAGCAGCTTGGAGTCCCGGGCGGGTGGCTACACCTTC. J is TRBJ1-2 and V is TRBV5-5; D ambiguous. The CDR3 loop spans 14 amino acids. Germline lookup yields CDR1 SGHKS and CDR2 YYEKEE (reference sequence). V lost 0 bases and J lost 7, with 13 bases in between.

The CDR3 DNA follows: TGTGCCAGTAGTCCCAGGGCCTCCTACGAGCAGTACTTC. It codes for CASSPRASYEQYF. The chain couples TRBV19 to TRBJ2-7; D is possibly TRBD1 (5 bases). The germline V gene encodes CDR1 LNHDA and CDR2 SQIVND (reference sequence). The V end lost 5 bases, the J end lost 0 bases, and 8 bases lay between the germline ends. The length of the CDR3 is 13 residues.

The table lists this clone with a few counts. This sequence joins TRBV7-9 and TRBJ1-4; possible D gene TRBD1, 6 bases. The V and J ends lost 5 bases and 7 bases respectively, with 14 bases between them. Germline V gives CDR1 SEHNR, CDR2 FQNEAQ (reference sequence). The CDR3 runs to 14 residues. As DNA, the CDR3 is TGTGCCAGCAGCACCAGACAGGATTCTGAAAAACTGTTTTTT. It translates to CASSTRQDSEKLFF.

In this sample, this clone turned up a few times. The chain uses TRBV7-2 and TRBJ2-1, with 7 bases that match TRBD2. The CDR3 covers 16 residues. The V gene end was trimmed by 1 base and the J gene end by 1 base; junction bases not matched to a gene: 4. Germline V gives CDR1 SGHTA, CDR2 FQGNSA. The CDR3: CASSLVGGSSYNEQFF. CDR3 nucleotide sequence: TGTGCCAGCAGCTTAGTTGGCGGGAGTTCCTACAATGAGCAGTTCTTC.

This chain links TRBV11-2 with TRBJ2-7, with TRBD2 matching over 12 bases. This CDR3 comprises 15 residues. Germline loops: CDR1 SGHAT, CDR2 FQNNGV. The trim removed 5 bases at V and 5 bases at J, leaving 7 bases unmatched. In DNA, the CDR3 is TGTGCCAGCAGCGCCACTAGCGGGAGGACGGACGAGCAGTACTTC. It codes for CASSATSGRTDEQYF.